Included here is one T cell receptor beta chain sequence, with context. Its antigen is not identified. Primers: 60 Vbeta forward and 13 Jbeta reverse. Profiling relied on immunoSEQ multiplex PCR, and the TCRdb table lists in-frame clones only, not all of them. This table holds over 100,000 clones, around 70% found once. This record comes from a study of cytomegalovirus exposure and HLA in healthy donors. Findings and limits, study-wide: An Asian-associated ancestry cluster reportedly showed fewer N-insertions than the roughly 600-donor mean in a later analysis.

The CDR3 is made up of 13 amino acids. V was clipped by 4 bases and J by 5 bases, with 11 bases between them. Germline CDR1 is SEHNR and CDR2 is FQNEAQ (reference sequence). The V and J genes are TRBV7-9 and TRBJ1-2, with D tentatively TRBD1 (5 bases). The clonotype originates from a male donor in good health and CMV-seronegative. What was sequenced was PBMCs. DNA of the CDR3: TGTGCCAGCAGCTCCGACAGAACATATGGCTACACCTTC. Translating gives CASSSDRTYGYTF.